This record concerns one T cell receptor beta chain sequence. Its antigen is not known. Per germline, CDR1 SGHRS and CDR2 YFSETQ. Trimming removed 4 bases at V and 5 bases at J, with 10 bases between. The CDR3 runs to 12 residues. These data come from a study of cytomegalovirus exposure and HLA in healthy donors. PCR employed 60 Vbeta and 13 Jbeta primers. Profiled with immunoSEQ multiplex PCR; TCRdb holds only in-frame clones, not every one. There are 100,000 to 150,000 clones in the sample; 75% to 80% occur only once, and less than 4.5% lies in the top ten. Study outcomes and limitations: Testing in vitro showed three CMV-associated chains specific for CMV antigens.

The source of this sequence is a man in his forties in good health and CMV-seronegative. This chain links TRBV5-1 with TRBJ2-7; D is possibly TRBD2 (5 bases). Sequencing was done on a sample of PBMCs. The DNA for the CDR3 is TGCGCCAGCAGCCCCAGCGGCAACGAGCAGTACTTC. Residues: CASSPSGNEQYF. Full variable domain (missing parts from reference TRBV5-1 and TRBJ2-7): KAGVTQTPRYLIKTRGQQVTLSCSPISGHRSVSWYQQTPGQGLQFLFEYFSETQRNKGNFPGRFSGRQFSNSRSEMNVSTLELGDSALYLCASSPSGNEQYFGPGTRLTVT.